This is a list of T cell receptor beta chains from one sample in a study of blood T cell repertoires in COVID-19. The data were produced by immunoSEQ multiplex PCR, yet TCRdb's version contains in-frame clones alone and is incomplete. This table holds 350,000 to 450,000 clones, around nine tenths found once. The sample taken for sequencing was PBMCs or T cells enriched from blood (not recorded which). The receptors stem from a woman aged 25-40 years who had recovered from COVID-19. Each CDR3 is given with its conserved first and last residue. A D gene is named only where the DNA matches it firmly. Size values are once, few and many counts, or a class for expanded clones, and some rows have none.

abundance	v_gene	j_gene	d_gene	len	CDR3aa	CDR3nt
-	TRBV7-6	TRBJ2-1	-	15	CASSSDRIRRGEQFF	TGTGCCAGCAGCTCCGACAGGATCCGAAGAGGTGAGCAGTTCTTC
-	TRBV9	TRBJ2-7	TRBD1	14	CASSVDRASYEQYF	TGTGCCAGCAGCGTGGACAGGGCGTCCTACGAGCAGTACTTC
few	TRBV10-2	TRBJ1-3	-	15	CAAKRDFDSGNTIYF	TGCGCCGCAAAACGGGACTTCGACTCTGGAAACACCATATATTTT
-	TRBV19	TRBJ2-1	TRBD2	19	CASSIDLPSGSPVYNEQFF	TGTGCCAGTAGTATAGATCTTCCTAGCGGGAGCCCCGTTTACAATGAGCAGTTCTTC
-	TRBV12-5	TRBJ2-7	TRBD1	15	CASGSGQGLAYEQYF	TGTGCTAGTGGTTCGGGACAGGGCTTGGCCTACGAGCAGTACTTC
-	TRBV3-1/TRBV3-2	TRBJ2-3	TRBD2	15	CASSQDGLAPLSQYF	TGTGCCAGCAGCCAAGATGGACTAGCTCCCCTCTCGCAGTATTTT
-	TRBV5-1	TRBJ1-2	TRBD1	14	CASSPNRGPNGYTF	TGCGCCAGCAGCCCAAACAGGGGGCCTAATGGCTACACCTTC
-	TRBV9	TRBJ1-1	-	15	CASSELTGMNTEAFF	TGTGCCAGCAGCGAATTAACAGGGATGAACACTGAAGCTTTCTTT
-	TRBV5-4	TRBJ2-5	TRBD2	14	CASSQTSGQETQYF	TGTGCCAGCAGCCAAACTAGCGGCCAAGAGACCCAGTACTTC
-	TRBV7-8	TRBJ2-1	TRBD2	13	CASTGRGYIEQFF	TGTGCCAGCACGGGGCGGGGGTATATTGAGCAGTTCTTC
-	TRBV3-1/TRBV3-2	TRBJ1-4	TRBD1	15	CASSQGQGANEKLFF	TGTGCCAGCAGCCAAGGACAGGGGGCAAATGAAAAACTGTTTTTT
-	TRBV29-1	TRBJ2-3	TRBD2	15	CSVERSGSTTDTQYF	TGCAGCGTTGAAAGGAGCGGGAGTACCACAGATACGCAGTATTTT
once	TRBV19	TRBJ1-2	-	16	CASSIAERAPHYGYTF	TGTGCCAGTAGTATAGCAGAGAGGGCTCCTCACTATGGCTACACCTTC
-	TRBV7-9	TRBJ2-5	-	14	CASSRSGAQETQYF	TGTGCCAGCAGCCGGTCTGGGGCCCAAGAGACCCAGTACTTC
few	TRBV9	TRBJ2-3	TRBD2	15	CASGGLAGLTDTQYF	TGTGCCAGCGGGGGACTAGCGGGTCTCACAGATACGCAGTATTTT
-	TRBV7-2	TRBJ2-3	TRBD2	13	CASSWRGTDTQYF	TGTGCCAGCAGCTGGCGGGGGACAGATACGCAGTATTTT
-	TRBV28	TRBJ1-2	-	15	CASSSYTGGGYGYTF	TGTGCCAGCAGTTCCTACACGGGCGGGGGCTATGGCTACACCTTC
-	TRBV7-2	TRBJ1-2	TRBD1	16	CASSLIRGQGFYGYTF	TGTGCCAGCAGCTTAATTAGGGGACAGGGATTCTATGGCTACACCTTC
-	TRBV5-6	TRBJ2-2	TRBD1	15	CASSSRTGNTGELFF	TGTGCCAGCAGCTCCAGGACAGGGAACACCGGGGAGCTGTTTTTT
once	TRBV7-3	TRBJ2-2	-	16	CASSFSPVVNTGELFF	TGTGCCAGCAGCTTCTCCCCTGTCGTGAACACCGGGGAGCTGTTTTTT